Listed below are T cell receptor beta chains from one sample, sequenced in a study of T cell changes during pregnancy in multiple sclerosis. TCRdb keeps only in-frame clones here, not all; method: immunoSEQ multiplex PCR. The profile shows roughly 64,000 clones, roughly 93% of them singletons. Sequenced material: peripheral blood, taken in the second trimester of pregnancy. The origin of the receptors is a female donor with multiple sclerosis, enrolled in a pregnancy study. CDR3s include the opening cysteine and the closing phenylalanine or tryptophan. A D gene is named only where the DNA matches it firmly. Not all rows give a size; the values are once, few, many and, for expanded clones, a class.

abundance,v_gene,j_gene,d_gene,CDR3aa,CDR3nt
.,TRBV7-8,TRBJ1-5,.,CASTPGRTAANQPQHF,TGTGCCAGCACCCCGGGGAGAACTGCCGCCAATCAGCCCCAGCATTTT
.,TRBV30,TRBJ2-7,.,CAWSGAVSGGYEQYF,TGTGCCTGGAGCGGCGCAGTATCCGGGGGCTACGAGCAGTACTTC
.,TRBV5-6,TRBJ1-2,TRBD1,CASSEGQGDYGYTF,TGTGCCAGCAGCGAAGGACAGGGTGACTATGGCTACACCTTC
.,TRBV28,TRBJ1-1,TRBD1,CASSPSAGQGPEAFF,TGTGCCAGCAGTCCCTCCGCCGGACAGGGACCTGAAGCTTTCTTT
.,TRBV7-2,TRBJ1-1,.,CASSFQGMDTEAFF,TGTGCCAGCAGCTTCCAGGGGATGGACACTGAAGCTTTCTTT
.,TRBV19,TRBJ2-1,.,CASGVSGGQYEQFF,TGTGCCAGTGGGGTGTCGGGGGGCCAGTATGAGCAGTTCTTC
.,TRBV7-8,TRBJ2-1,.,CASSQGHRNNEQFF,TGTGCCAGCAGCCAGGGACACCGAAACAATGAGCAGTTCTTC
.,TRBV7-9,TRBJ2-1,.,CASSGLQYEQFF,TGTGCCAGTAGCGGCCTCCAATATGAGCAGTTCTTC
.,TRBV7-9,TRBJ1-2,TRBD1,CASSLGGTGGRGYTF,TGTGCCAGCAGCTTAGGTGGGACAGGGGGCCGTGGCTACACCTTC
.,TRBV30,TRBJ1-2,.,CAWSQDTQRGYTF,TGTGCCTGGAGTCAAGACACTCAAAGGGGCTACACCTTC
.,TRBV7-3,TRBJ2-1,TRBD2,CASSPSGLAGENEQFF,TGTGCCAGCAGCCCGTCGGGACTAGCGGGCGAAAATGAGCAGTTCTTC
.,TRBV6-1,TRBJ2-7,.,CASSDLGVELYEQYF,TGTGCCAGCAGTGATTTAGGGGTGGAACTCTACGAGCAGTACTTC
.,TRBV4-1,TRBJ1-4,.,CASSQEGQNEKLFF,TGCGCCAGCAGCCAAGAAGGACAGAATGAAAAACTGTTTTTT
few,TRBV5-1,TRBJ1-6,.,CASSFSQDYNSPLHF,TGCGCCAGCAGCTTCTCCCAGGACTATAATTCACCCCTCCACTTT
.,TRBV9,TRBJ2-7,TRBD1,CASSVGQGTYEQYF,TGTGCCAGCAGCGTCGGACAGGGGACCTACGAGCAGTACTTC
.,TRBV5-4,TRBJ1-2,TRBD1,CASSRTGVDRYTF,TGTGCCAGCAGCCGTACAGGGGTGGACCGCTACACCTTC
.,TRBV6-1,TRBJ1-2,TRBD1,CASSARFQTGGYGYTF,TGTGCCAGCAGTGCGAGGTTCCAGACAGGGGGCTATGGCTACACCTTC
.,TRBV9,TRBJ2-2,.,CASSVDNQLFF,TGTGCCAGCAGCGTAGATAATCAGCTGTTTTTT
.,TRBV18,TRBJ1-3,.,CASSPKAGGNTIYF,TGTGCCAGCTCACCAAAGGCGGGAGGAAACACCATATATTTT
.,TRBV18,TRBJ2-1,TRBD2,CASSLLGLAGAISSYNEQFF,TGTGCCAGCTCACTCCTGGGACTAGCGGGGGCCATAAGCTCCTACAATGAGCAGTTCTTC
once,TRBV12-2,TRBJ2-7,.,CASLGTGVREQYF,TGTGCAAGTCTCGGGACAGGGGTAAGGGAGCAGTACTTC
.,TRBV7-7,TRBJ1-2,.,CASSPLSGGDGYTF,TGTGCTAGCAGCCCCCTGAGTGGGGGCGACGGCTACACCTTC
once,TRBV28,TRBJ1-6,.,CASSSPPLSSYNSPLHF,TGTGCCAGCAGTTCCCCACCTCTTAGCTCCTATAATTCACCCCTCCACTTT
once,TRBV5-6,TRBJ2-1,.,CASSSGLYNEQFF,TGTGCCAGCAGCTCGGGACTTTACAATGAGCAGTTCTTC
.,TRBV5-1,TRBJ1-4,.,CASSESTNEKLFF,TGCGCCAGCAGTGAGTCAACTAATGAAAAACTGTTTTTT
.,TRBV5-1,TRBJ2-2,.,CASSSDRTGELFF,TGCGCCAGCAGCTCGGACAGAACGGGGGAGCTGTTTTTT
.,TRBV19,TRBJ1-5,.,CASSIHSSIAPQHF,TGTGCCAGTAGTATCCACAGCTCAATCGCGCCCCAGCATTTT
once,TRBV5-1,TRBJ1-5,TRBD1,CASSEGASTDQPQHF,TGCGCCAGCAGCGAGGGGGCCAGTACGGATCAGCCCCAGCATTTT
.,TRBV27,TRBJ2-2,.,CASRFARRGPPLGGELFF,TGTGCCAGCAGATTCGCCCGCAGGGGCCCCCCTTTGGGCGGGGAGCTGTTTTTT
.,TRBV5-1,TRBJ2-7,.,CASSLDSGSYSYEQYF,TGCGCCAGCAGCTTGGATAGCGGAAGCTATTCCTACGAGCAGTACTTC
.,TRBV21-1,TRBJ2-6,.,CASGQGCHRSGANVLTF,TGTGCCAGCGGGCAGGGTTGCCATCGCTCTGGGGCCAACGTCCTGACTTTC
.,TRBV11-3,TRBJ2-1,TRBD2,CASSLVGTSEEQFF,TGTGCCAGCAGCTTAGTAGGGACTAGCGAAGAGCAGTTCTTC
.,TRBV19,TRBJ1-6,.,CASSSESSYNSPLHF,TGTGCCAGTAGCTCGGAGAGCTCCTATAATTCACCCCTCCACTTT
.,TRBV19,TRBJ2-1,.,CASTMGLYSYNEQFF,TGTGCCAGTACCATGGGGCTATACTCCTACAATGAGCAGTTCTTC
.,TRBV6-1,TRBJ2-1,.,CASSEFKSRDNEQFF,TGTGCCAGCAGTGAATTTAAAAGCAGGGACAATGAGCAGTTCTTC
.,TRBV11-3,TRBJ2-7,TRBD2,CASSLASTSASYEQYF,TGTGCCAGCAGCTTAGCATCGACTAGCGCGTCCTACGAGCAGTACTTC
.,TRBV5-6,TRBJ1-2,.,CASSYAGRTDYGYTF,TGTGCCAGCAGCTACGCCGGAAGGACAGACTATGGCTACACCTTC
.,TRBV9,TRBJ1-4,TRBD1,CASSSQQGLTGKLFF,TGTGCCAGCAGCTCCCAACAGGGGCTTACCGGAAAACTGTTTTTT
.,TRBV5-4,TRBJ2-3,.,CASSFLFAEGTDTQYF,TGTGCCAGCAGCTTTTTGTTTGCGGAGGGCACAGATACGCAGTATTTT
.,TRBV4-3,TRBJ1-2,TRBD1,CASSQAFQGVHGYTF,TGCGCCAGCAGCCAAGCGTTTCAGGGGGTCCATGGCTACACCTTC
.,TRBV28,TRBJ2-7,.,CASREGFYEQYF,TGTGCCAGCAGGGAGGGGTTCTACGAGCAGTACTTC
.,TRBV5-6,TRBJ1-2,.,CASTRAGDYGYTF,TGTGCCAGCACCCGGGCAGGGGACTATGGCTACACCTTC
.,TRBV5-5,TRBJ2-7,TRBD1,CATGQGAYEQYF,TGTGCCACCGGACAGGGGGCGTACGAGCAGTACTTC
once,TRBV30,TRBJ1-6,TRBD1,CAWSRYETGGSPLHF,TGTGCCTGGAGTAGGTATGAGACAGGGGGTTCACCCCTCCACTTT
.,TRBV5-6,TRBJ1-2,TRBD1,CASSLVNRGYGYTF,TGTGCCAGCAGTTTGGTAAACAGGGGGTATGGCTACACCTTC
.,TRBV7-2,TRBJ1-4,.,CASRGGVGEKLFF,TGTGCCAGCAGGGGAGGGGTAGGGGAAAAACTGTTTTTT